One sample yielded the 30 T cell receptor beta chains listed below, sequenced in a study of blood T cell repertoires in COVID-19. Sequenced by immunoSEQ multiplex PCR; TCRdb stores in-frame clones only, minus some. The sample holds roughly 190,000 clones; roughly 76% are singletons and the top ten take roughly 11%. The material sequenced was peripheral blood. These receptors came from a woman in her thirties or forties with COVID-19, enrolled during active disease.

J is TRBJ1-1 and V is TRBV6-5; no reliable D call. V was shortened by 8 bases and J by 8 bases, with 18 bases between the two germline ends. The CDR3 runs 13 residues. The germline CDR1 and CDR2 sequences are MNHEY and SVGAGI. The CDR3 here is CASRSEWRPEAFF. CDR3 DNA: TGTGCCAGCCGGTCTGAATGGAGACCCGAAGCTTTCTTT.

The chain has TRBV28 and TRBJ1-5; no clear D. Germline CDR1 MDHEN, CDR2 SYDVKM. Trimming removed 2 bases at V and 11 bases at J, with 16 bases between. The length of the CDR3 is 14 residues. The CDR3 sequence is CASSLMGSGRSQHF. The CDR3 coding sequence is TGTGCCAGCAGTTTAATGGGAAGCGGTCGTTCCCAGCATTTT.

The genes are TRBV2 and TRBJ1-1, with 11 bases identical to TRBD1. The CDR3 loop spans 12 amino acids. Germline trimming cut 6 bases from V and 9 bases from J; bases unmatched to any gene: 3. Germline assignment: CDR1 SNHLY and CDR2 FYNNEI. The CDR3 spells CASRVDRGQAFF. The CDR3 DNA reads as TGTGCCAGCAGAGTGGACAGGGGGCAAGCTTTCTTT.

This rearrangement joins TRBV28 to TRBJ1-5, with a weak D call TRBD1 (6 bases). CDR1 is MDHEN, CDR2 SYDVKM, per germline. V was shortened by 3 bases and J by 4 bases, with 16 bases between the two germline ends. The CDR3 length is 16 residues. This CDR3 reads CASSFGRKGVNQPQHF. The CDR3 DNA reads TGTGCCAGCAGTTTTGGTCGAAAGGGGGTGAATCAGCCCCAGCATTTT.

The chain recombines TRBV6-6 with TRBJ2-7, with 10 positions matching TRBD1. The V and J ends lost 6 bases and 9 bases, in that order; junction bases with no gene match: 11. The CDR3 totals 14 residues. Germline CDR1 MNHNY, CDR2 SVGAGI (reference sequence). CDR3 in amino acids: CASSSGTGVLWQYF. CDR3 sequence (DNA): TGTGCCAGCAGCTCCGGGACAGGGGTTCTGTGGCAGTACTTC.

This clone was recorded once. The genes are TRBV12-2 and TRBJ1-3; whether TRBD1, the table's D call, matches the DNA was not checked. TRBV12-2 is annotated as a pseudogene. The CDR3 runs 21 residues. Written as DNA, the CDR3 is TGTGCAAGTCGCTTCCCCTGGGATGGCCGGGACAGGGACTGCTGTGGAAACACCATATATTTT. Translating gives CASRFPWDGRDRDCCGNTIYF.

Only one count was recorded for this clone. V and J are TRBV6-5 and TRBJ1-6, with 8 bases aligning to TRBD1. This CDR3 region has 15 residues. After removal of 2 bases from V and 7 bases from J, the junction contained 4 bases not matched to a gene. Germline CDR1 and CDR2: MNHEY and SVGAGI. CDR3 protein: CASSYQGAVNSPLHF. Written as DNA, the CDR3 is TGTGCCAGCAGTTACCAGGGGGCCGTAAATTCACCCCTCCACTTT.

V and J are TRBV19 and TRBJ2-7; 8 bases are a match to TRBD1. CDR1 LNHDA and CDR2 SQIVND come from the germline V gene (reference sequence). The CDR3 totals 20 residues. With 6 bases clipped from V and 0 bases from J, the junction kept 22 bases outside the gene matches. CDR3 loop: CASSPPFGTGPQSSSYEQYF. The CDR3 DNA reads TGTGCCAGTAGCCCACCTTTTGGGACAGGCCCACAATCGAGCTCCTACGAGCAGTACTTC.

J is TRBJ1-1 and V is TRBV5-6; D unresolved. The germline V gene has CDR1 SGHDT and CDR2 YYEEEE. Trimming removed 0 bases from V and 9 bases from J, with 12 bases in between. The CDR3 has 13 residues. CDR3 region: CASSLVGIPKAFF. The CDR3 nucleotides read TGTGCCAGCAGCTTGGTCGGGATTCCAAAAGCTTTCTTT.

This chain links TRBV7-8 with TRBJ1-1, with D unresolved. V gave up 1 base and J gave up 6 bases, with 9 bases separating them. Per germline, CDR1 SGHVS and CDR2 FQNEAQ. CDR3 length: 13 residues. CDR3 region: CASSLGAGAEAFF. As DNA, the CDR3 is TGTGCCAGCAGCTTAGGGGCGGGCGCTGAAGCTTTCTTT.

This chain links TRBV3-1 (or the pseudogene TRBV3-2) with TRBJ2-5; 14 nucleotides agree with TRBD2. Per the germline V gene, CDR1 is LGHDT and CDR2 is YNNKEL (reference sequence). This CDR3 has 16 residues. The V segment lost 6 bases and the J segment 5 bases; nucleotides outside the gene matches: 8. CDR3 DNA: TGTGCCAGCAGTCTGACTAGCGGGAGGGCCGGGGAGACCCAGTACTTC. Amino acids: CASSLTSGRAGETQYF.

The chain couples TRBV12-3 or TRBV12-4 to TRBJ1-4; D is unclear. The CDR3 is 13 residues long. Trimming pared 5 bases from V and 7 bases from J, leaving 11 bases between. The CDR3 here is CASSPQEAEKLFF. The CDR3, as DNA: TGTGCCAGCAGTCCCCAGGAGGCTGAAAAACTGTTTTTT.

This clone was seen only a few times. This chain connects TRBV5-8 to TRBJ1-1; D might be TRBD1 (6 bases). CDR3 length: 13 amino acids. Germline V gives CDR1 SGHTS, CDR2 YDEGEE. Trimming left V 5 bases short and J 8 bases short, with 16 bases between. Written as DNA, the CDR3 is TGTGCCAGCAGGCTATACAGGGTTTGGGAAGCTTTCTTT. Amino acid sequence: CASRLYRVWEAFF.

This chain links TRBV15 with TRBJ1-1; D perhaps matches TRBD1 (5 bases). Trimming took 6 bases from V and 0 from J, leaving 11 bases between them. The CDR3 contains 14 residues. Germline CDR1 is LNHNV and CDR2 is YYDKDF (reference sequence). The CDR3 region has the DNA TGTGCCACCAGAGCCCAGGGTTTGAACACTGAAGCTTTCTTT. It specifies CATRAQGLNTEAFF.

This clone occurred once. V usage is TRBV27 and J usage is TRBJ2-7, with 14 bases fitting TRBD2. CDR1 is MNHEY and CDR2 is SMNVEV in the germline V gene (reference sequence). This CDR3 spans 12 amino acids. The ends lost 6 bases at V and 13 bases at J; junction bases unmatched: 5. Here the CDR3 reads CASSPGLAGVYF. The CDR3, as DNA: TGTGCCAGCAGCCCGGGACTAGCGGGAGTTTACTTC.

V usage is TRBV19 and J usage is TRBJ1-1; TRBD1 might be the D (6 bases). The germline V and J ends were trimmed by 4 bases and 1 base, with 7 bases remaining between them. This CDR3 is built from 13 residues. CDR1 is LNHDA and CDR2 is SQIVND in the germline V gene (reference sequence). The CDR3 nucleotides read TGTGCCAGTAGTAGGGGGCGGAACACTGAAGCTTTCTTT. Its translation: CASSRGRNTEAFF.

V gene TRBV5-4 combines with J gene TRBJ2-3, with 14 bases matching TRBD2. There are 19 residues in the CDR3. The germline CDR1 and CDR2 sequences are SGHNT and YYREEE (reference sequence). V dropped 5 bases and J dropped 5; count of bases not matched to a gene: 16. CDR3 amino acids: CASRIGRGGLAGDEDTQYF. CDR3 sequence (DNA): TGTGCCAGCAGAATCGGCAGGGGGGGACTAGCGGGAGATGAAGATACGCAGTATTTT. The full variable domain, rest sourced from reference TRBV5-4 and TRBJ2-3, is ETGVTQSPTHLIKTRGQQVTLRCSSQSGHNTVSWYQQALGQGPQFIFQYYREEENGRGNFPPRFSGLQFPNYSSELNVNALELDDSALYLCASRIGRGGLAGDEDTQYFGPGTRLTVL.

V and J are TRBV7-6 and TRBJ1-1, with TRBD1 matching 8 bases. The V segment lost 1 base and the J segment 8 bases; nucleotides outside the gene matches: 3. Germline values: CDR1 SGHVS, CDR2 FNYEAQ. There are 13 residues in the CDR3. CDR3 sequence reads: CASSLGTGTEAFF. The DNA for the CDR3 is TGTGCCAGCAGCTTAGGGACAGGGACGGAAGCTTTCTTT. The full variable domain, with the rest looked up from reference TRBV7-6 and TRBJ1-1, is GAGVSQSPRYKVTKRGQDVALRCDPISGHVSLYWYRQALGQGPEFLTYFNYEAQQDKSGLPNDRFSAERPEGSISTLTIQRTEQRDSAMYRCASSLGTGTEAFFGQGTRLTVV.

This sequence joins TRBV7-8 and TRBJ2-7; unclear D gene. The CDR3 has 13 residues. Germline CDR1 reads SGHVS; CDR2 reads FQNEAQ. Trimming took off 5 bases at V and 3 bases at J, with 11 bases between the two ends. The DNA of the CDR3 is TGTGCCAGCAGCCCCTATGGTTACTACGAGCAGTACGTC. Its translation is CASSPYGYYEQYV.

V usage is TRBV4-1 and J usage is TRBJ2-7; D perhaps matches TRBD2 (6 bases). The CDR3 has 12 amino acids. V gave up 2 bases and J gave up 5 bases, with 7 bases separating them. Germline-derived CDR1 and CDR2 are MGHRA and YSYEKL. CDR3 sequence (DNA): TGCGCCAGCAGCCAATCGGGGGACGAGCAGTACTTC. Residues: CASSQSGDEQYF.

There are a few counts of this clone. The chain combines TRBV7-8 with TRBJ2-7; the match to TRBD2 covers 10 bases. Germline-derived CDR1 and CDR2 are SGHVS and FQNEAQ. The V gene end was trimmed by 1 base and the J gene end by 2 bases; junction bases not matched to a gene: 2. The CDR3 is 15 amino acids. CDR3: CASSLGLAGAYEQYV. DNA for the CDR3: TGTGCCAGCAGCTTAGGACTAGCGGGTGCCTACGAGCAGTACGTC.

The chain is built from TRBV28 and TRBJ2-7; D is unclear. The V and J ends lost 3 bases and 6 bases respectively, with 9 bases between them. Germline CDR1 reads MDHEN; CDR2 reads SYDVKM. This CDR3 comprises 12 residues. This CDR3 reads CASSLVVGEQYF. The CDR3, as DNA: TGTGCCAGCAGTTTGGTGGTCGGCGAGCAGTACTTC.

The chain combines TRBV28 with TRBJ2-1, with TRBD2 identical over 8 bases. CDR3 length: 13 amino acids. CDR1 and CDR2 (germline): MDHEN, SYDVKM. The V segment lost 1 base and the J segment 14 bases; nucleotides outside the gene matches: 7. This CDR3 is CASSLYGTSLEFF. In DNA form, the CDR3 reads TGTGCCAGCAGTTTATACGGGACTAGTTTAGAGTTCTTC.

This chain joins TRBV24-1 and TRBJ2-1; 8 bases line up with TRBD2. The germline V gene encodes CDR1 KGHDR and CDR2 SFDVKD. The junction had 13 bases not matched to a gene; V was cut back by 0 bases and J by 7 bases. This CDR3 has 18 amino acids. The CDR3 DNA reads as TGTGCCACCAGTGATTTGCCGAGTTTCGGCTCTAGCGGGAATGAGCAGTTCTTC. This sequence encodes CATSDLPSFGSSGNEQFF.

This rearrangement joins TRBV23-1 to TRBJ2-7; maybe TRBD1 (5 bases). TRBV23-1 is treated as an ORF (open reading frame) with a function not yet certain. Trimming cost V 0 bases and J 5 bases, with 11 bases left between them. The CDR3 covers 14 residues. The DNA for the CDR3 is TGCGCCAGCAGTCAATCATGGCCCAGGGACGAGCAGTACGTC. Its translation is CASSQSWPRDEQYV.

The DNA for the CDR3 is TGCGCCAGCAGCTTAGATCCCGGGACAGGGTATTCACCCCTCCACTTT. Residues: CASSLDPGTGYSPLHF. The chain couples TRBV5-1 to TRBJ1-6; TRBD1 aligns across 9 bases. J was trimmed by 8 bases and V by 2 bases; bases with no gene match: 8. The length of the CDR3 is 16 residues. Germline CDR1 reads SGHRS; CDR2 reads YFSETQ.

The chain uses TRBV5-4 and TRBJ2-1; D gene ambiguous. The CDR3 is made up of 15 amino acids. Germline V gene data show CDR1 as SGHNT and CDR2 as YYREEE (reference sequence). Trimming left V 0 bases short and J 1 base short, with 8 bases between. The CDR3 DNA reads TGTGCCAGCAGCTTGGTGACGGGTTCCTACAATGAGCAGTTCTTC. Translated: CASSLVTGSYNEQFF.

The DNA for the CDR3 is TGTGCCAGCAGCATATACCCAACAGGGGGTAAGTCGACCACCGGGGAGCTGTTTTTT. Its translation: CASSIYPTGGKSTTGELFF. The chain joins TRBV21-1 to TRBJ2-2; TRBD1, the table's D call, was not compared with the DNA. TRBV21-1 is a pseudogene segment. The CDR3 consists of 19 residues.

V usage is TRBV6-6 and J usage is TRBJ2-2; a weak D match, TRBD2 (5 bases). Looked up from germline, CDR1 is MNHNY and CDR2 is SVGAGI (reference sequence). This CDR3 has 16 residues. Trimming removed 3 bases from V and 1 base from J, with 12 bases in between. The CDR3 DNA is TGTGCCAGCAGTTATCTTCCAGCGGAGAACACCGGGGAGCTGTTTTTT. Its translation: CASSYLPAENTGELFF.

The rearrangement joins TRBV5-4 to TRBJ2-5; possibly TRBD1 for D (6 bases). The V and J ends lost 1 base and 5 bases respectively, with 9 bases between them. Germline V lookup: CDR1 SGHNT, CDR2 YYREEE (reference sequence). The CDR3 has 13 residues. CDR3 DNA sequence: TGTGCCAGCAGCTTGAACAGGGTCGAGACCCAGTACTTC. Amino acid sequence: CASSLNRVETQYF.